This T cell receptor (beta chain) was obtained from a study of blood T cells in healthy people across ages (dated by TCRdb to between 2014 and 2017). Context from the whole study: Template switching captured roughly one uniquely barcoded TCR beta cDNA molecule per two T cells in model experiments. Using deep sequencing normalized with unique cDNA molecular identifiers, the study measured how TCR beta repertoire diversity changes with age. The donors were split into four age groups: young (average 16 years), middle-aged (about 40), aged (more than 60) and long-lived (82). Donors of different ages were randomly distributed across sequencing lanes to avoid experimental bias. Using the same blood draw, the study looked at two additional independent replicas of 1 million unique cDNA reads for two donors, one aged 18 to 30 and the other aged 80 or older.

On this clonotype itself: No antigen is known for it. Per-base quality was not reported, and no clone a single base away is much larger than it.

The donors were 40 or so Caucasian individuals from Russia, aged roughly 6 to 100 years, who were systemically healthy. About 9.6 milliliters of peripheral blood were collected from each donor into EDTA-treated Vacutainer tubes. Ficoll-Paque density-gradient centrifugation was used to isolate PBMCs, with at least 6 million obtained per sample. Trizol reagent was used to extract total RNA from PBMCs, with at least 5.5 micrograms per sample. Naive CD45RAhigh/CD27high T cell percentages were measured by flow cytometry on a PBMC aliquot from every donor. Library preparation was by 5' RACE. These reads were obtained on an Illumina HiSeq 2500. The second PCR ran for about 6 to 11 cycles and used a J-beta primer mix along with a sample-barcoded 5' primer. A template-switch 5' adaptor carrying 12 random nucleotides introduced a unique molecular identifier onto each TCR beta cDNA molecule. At least 2.5 million CDR3-containing paired-end reads were obtained from each sample. First-strand cDNA was synthesized from all RNA with the Mint cDNA synthesis kit, primed by a TRBC-specific oligonucleotide. Following uracil-DNA glycosylase treatment, all cDNA underwent a first 18-cycle PCR with the universal primers M1SS and BC2_uni_R. The original methods were these. For normalization, 1 million high-quality reads were randomly selected from each sample, with every read carrying a distinct molecular identifier. Instead of being binned into consensus sequences, reads with shared molecular identifiers were discarded. CDR3 identification, clonotype clustering and error correction used MiTCR with a Q25 quality threshold and the strictest error-elimination algorithm. A nonparametric unseen species model using Euler transformation provided a lower-bound estimate of total TCR beta diversity. In-frame beta chains were kept once TCRdb had trimmed the public reads at Q25 with fastp and called clones with MiXCR. Each CDR3 protein gets just one entry, which takes the most common genes and DNA from the rows behind it. None of the V and J calls come from the authors' own analysis; TCRdb made them. In all, the sample holds around 870,000 distinct CDR3 sequences, and around 30% of those were seen once. Jointly, the top ten make up 17% of the sample.

Broad study findings and their caveats: The percentage of naive T cells measured by flow cytometry correlated strongly with observed TCR beta diversity. The long-lived group showed more naive CD4+ T cells, fewer expanded clones and increased TCR diversity than the aged group, suggesting age selection. The CMV infection status of donors was not known, potentially confounding age-related changes in expanded clonotypes. Estimates of total diversity from one million sequenced T cells were regarded as lower bounds and underestimates. Conclusive comparison of naive and antigen-experienced compartments was prevented by the profiling of bulk unsorted PBMCs. As age increased, observed TCR beta diversity per million T cells dropped in a roughly linear way, and a significant reduction was already evident by age approximately 40.

Including the terminal cysteine and phenylalanine, the CDR3 comprises 14 residues. Only the CDR3 DNA is retained, 42 bases long and in frame from the first base. Sequences MNHEY (CDR1) and SVGEGT (CDR2) are obtained from the germline V gene. Rearrangement joined TRBV6-2 or TRBV6-3 to TRBJ2-5, and 8 junction bases match TRBD1. The closer fit of TRBJ2-7 to the DNA end suggests the J call may be wrong. The source material was blood. The origin of this receptor is a woman of 80 years or more in good health. CDR3 region: CASSYQGANYEQYF. The base sequence is TGTGCCAGCAGTTACCAGGGGGCCAACTACGAGCAGTACTTC.